This T cell receptor beta chain came from a study of blood T cell repertoires in COVID-19. About the research overall: T cells, B-cell-depleted T cells, or PBMCs supplied cDNA or gDNA.

V was shortened by 3 bases and J by 8 bases, with 10 bases between the two germline ends. Germline lookup yields CDR1 MNHNS and CDR2 SASEGT. CDR3 length: 12 residues. This table comes from immunoSEQ multiplex PCR, and its TCRdb copy is limited to in-frame clones, with some not included. The sample holds approximately 150,000 clones, 81% seen once. Input material: peripheral blood. The gene calls are TRBV6-1 and TRBJ1-2, with unresolved D. This sequence was found in a man in his sixties with active or convalescent COVID-19. The CDR3 DNA reads as TGTGCCAGCAGTGAGGTACGGTCGGGCTACACCTTC. Translated, it gives CASSEVRSGYTF.